This is a list of T cell receptor beta chains from one sample in a study of OX40 agonist ivuxolimab in advanced cancers. Method: immunoSEQ multiplex PCR; TCRdb's copy keeps in-frame clones and lacks some. The data contain roughly 60,000 clones, approximately 84% of them singletons. The sample in question was CD4+ or CD8+ T cells sorted from blood, obtained in a trial of the OX40 agonist ivuxolimab. The receptors were gathered from an adult with an advanced solid tumor such as melanoma, head and neck, liver or kidney cancer. Both conserved end residues are part of each CDR3. Fields, in order: J gene, D gene, CDR3 length, V gene, clone size, CDR3 protein, CDR3 DNA. D genes are given only for firm matches. Size is stated for part of the rows, as once, few or many counts, or as a class when the clone is expanded.

J gene: TRBJ2-1; D gene: .; CDR3 length: 14; V gene: TRBV5-5; clone size: .; CDR3 protein: CASSLVGDWREQFF; CDR3 DNA: TGTGCCAGCAGCTTGGTGGGGGATTGGCGTGAGCAGTTCTTC
J gene: TRBJ2-1; D gene: .; CDR3 length: 17; V gene: TRBV7-6; clone size: .; CDR3 protein: CASSSHPGPVRGNEQFF; CDR3 DNA: TGTGCCAGCAGCTCCCACCCTGGCCCAGTAAGGGGGAATGAGCAGTTCTTC
J gene: TRBJ2-7; D gene: .; CDR3 length: 15; V gene: TRBV15; clone size: once; CDR3 protein: CATSRQSGLSYEQYF; CDR3 DNA: TGTGCCACCAGCAGACAGTCGGGGCTCTCCTACGAGCAGTACTTC
J gene: TRBJ2-1; D gene: TRBD1; CDR3 length: 13; V gene: TRBV18; clone size: .; CDR3 protein: CASSPRATGELFF; CDR3 DNA: TGTGCCAGCTCACCAAGGGCGACAGGGGAGCTGTTCTTC
J gene: TRBJ1-3; D gene: .; CDR3 length: 12; V gene: TRBV29-1; clone size: .; CDR3 protein: CSGRGAGNTIYF; CDR3 DNA: TGCAGCGGACGGGGGGCCGGAAACACCATATATTTT
J gene: TRBJ2-2; D gene: .; CDR3 length: 16; V gene: TRBV18; clone size: .; CDR3 protein: CASSPPHRVDTGELFF; CDR3 DNA: TGTGCCAGCTCACCACCCCACAGGGTGGACACCGGGGAGCTGTTTTTT
J gene: TRBJ1-6; D gene: TRBD1; CDR3 length: 14; V gene: TRBV6-6; clone size: .; CDR3 protein: CATTTGAGNSPLHF; CDR3 DNA: TGTGCCACCACTACAGGGGCTGGCAATTCACCCCTCCACTTT
J gene: TRBJ2-1; D gene: TRBD1; CDR3 length: 15; V gene: TRBV5-5; clone size: .; CDR3 protein: CASSFVGTAHNEQFF; CDR3 DNA: TGTGCCAGCAGCTTTGTAGGGACAGCCCACAATGAGCAGTTCTTC
J gene: TRBJ1-2; D gene: TRBD1; CDR3 length: 14; V gene: TRBV6-6; clone size: .; CDR3 protein: CASSRQGTNYGYTF; CDR3 DNA: TGTGCCAGCAGCCGACAGGGGACTAACTATGGCTACACCTTC
J gene: TRBJ2-2; D gene: .; CDR3 length: 14; V gene: TRBV7-9; clone size: .; CDR3 protein: CASSLDYYTGELFF; CDR3 DNA: TGTGCCAGCAGCTTAGATTATTACACCGGGGAGCTGTTTTTT
J gene: TRBJ2-5; D gene: .; CDR3 length: 14; V gene: TRBV9; clone size: .; CDR3 protein: CASSSLGVGETQYF; CDR3 DNA: TGTGCCAGCAGCTCACTGGGGGTTGGAGAGACCCAGTACTTC
J gene: TRBJ1-6; D gene: .; CDR3 length: 13; V gene: TRBV30; clone size: .; CDR3 protein: CAWSVRYNSPLHF; CDR3 DNA: TGTGCCTGGAGTGTACGGTATAATTCACCCCTCCACTTT
J gene: TRBJ1-6; D gene: .; CDR3 length: 16; V gene: TRBV5-1; clone size: many; CDR3 protein: CAGRMARSSYNSPLHF; CDR3 DNA: TGCGCCGGCCGGATGGCGAGGAGCTCCTATAATTCACCCCTCCACTTT
J gene: TRBJ2-7; D gene: .; CDR3 length: 14; V gene: TRBV2; clone size: .; CDR3 protein: CASSEGLRGYEQYF; CDR3 DNA: TGTGCCAGCAGTGAAGGGTTGAGGGGTTACGAGCAGTACTTC
J gene: TRBJ1-4; D gene: .; CDR3 length: 14; V gene: TRBV4-1; clone size: few; CDR3 protein: CASSQGPLNEKLFF; CDR3 DNA: TGCGCCAGCAGCCAGGGTCCTCTTAATGAAAAACTGTTTTTT
J gene: TRBJ1-5; D gene: .; CDR3 length: 15; V gene: TRBV18; clone size: few; CDR3 protein: CASSTGQPRNQPQHF; CDR3 DNA: TGTGCCAGCTCAACCGGACAGCCGCGCAATCAGCCCCAGCATTTT
J gene: TRBJ2-5; D gene: .; CDR3 length: 15; V gene: TRBV15; clone size: .; CDR3 protein: CATSRAGREEETQYF; CDR3 DNA: TGTGCCACCAGCCGCGCTGGGAGAGAAGAAGAGACCCAGTACTTC
J gene: TRBJ1-1; D gene: .; CDR3 length: 14; V gene: TRBV9; clone size: .; CDR3 protein: CASSPRRRNTEAFF; CDR3 DNA: TGTGCCAGCAGCCCTCGACGGCGAAACACTGAAGCTTTCTTT
J gene: TRBJ2-3; D gene: .; CDR3 length: 14; V gene: TRBV7-3; clone size: .; CDR3 protein: CASSPSAVTDTQYF; CDR3 DNA: TGTGCCAGCAGCCCTTCAGCGGTCACAGATACGCAGTATTTT
J gene: TRBJ2-2; D gene: .; CDR3 length: 15; V gene: TRBV5-1; clone size: .; CDR3 protein: CASSFGQGSTGELFF; CDR3 DNA: TGCGCCAGCAGCTTTGGGCAGGGGTCCACCGGGGAGCTGTTTTTT
J gene: TRBJ1-1; D gene: TRBD1; CDR3 length: 12; V gene: TRBV27; clone size: .; CDR3 protein: CASSPNRGIAFF; CDR3 DNA: TGTGCCAGCAGTCCAAACAGGGGGATAGCTTTCTTT
J gene: TRBJ2-2; D gene: TRBD2; CDR3 length: 16; V gene: TRBV5-4; clone size: .; CDR3 protein: CASTKGWASGTGELFF; CDR3 DNA: TGTGCCAGCACCAAAGGATGGGCTAGCGGGACCGGGGAGCTGTTTTTT
J gene: TRBJ2-3; D gene: .; CDR3 length: 16; V gene: TRBV2; clone size: .; CDR3 protein: CASSENWSGGTDTQYF; CDR3 DNA: TGTGCCAGCAGTGAAAATTGGAGCGGTGGCACAGATACGCAGTATTTT
J gene: TRBJ1-1; D gene: .; CDR3 length: 13; V gene: TRBV30; clone size: .; CDR3 protein: CAWSVDKNTEAFF; CDR3 DNA: TGTGCCTGGAGTGTGGACAAGAACACTGAAGCTTTCTTT
J gene: TRBJ1-4; D gene: TRBD1; CDR3 length: 13; V gene: TRBV19; clone size: .; CDR3 protein: CASGGQNNEKLFF; CDR3 DNA: TGTGCCAGTGGGGGACAGAATAATGAAAAACTGTTTTTT
J gene: TRBJ2-4; D gene: .; CDR3 length: 11; V gene: TRBV2; clone size: .; CDR3 protein: CASSEIYIQYF; CDR3 DNA: TGTGCCAGCAGTGAGATATACATTCAGTACTTC
J gene: TRBJ2-2; D gene: .; CDR3 length: 15; V gene: TRBV9; clone size: .; CDR3 protein: CASSVVDTDTGELFF; CDR3 DNA: TGTGCCAGCAGCGTAGTGGATACGGACACCGGGGAGCTGTTTTTT
J gene: TRBJ1-2; D gene: .; CDR3 length: 15; V gene: TRBV7-9; clone size: .; CDR3 protein: CASSPVRSFNYGYTF; CDR3 DNA: TGTGCCAGCAGCCCGGTGCGTAGCTTTAACTATGGCTACACCTTC
J gene: TRBJ1-6; D gene: .; CDR3 length: 12; V gene: TRBV23-1; clone size: .; CDR3 protein: CASSQDGSPLHF; CDR3 DNA: TGCGCCAGCAGTCAAGACGGTTCACCCCTCCACTTT
J gene: TRBJ2-1; D gene: .; CDR3 length: 12; V gene: TRBV6-7; clone size: .; CDR3 protein: CAGGGMENEQFF; CDR3 DNA: TGTGCCGGGGGCGGGATGGAAAATGAGCAGTTCTTC
J gene: TRBJ2-7; D gene: TRBD1; CDR3 length: 16; V gene: TRBV7-2; clone size: .; CDR3 protein: CASSLAGTGGFGEQYF; CDR3 DNA: TGTGCCAGCAGCTTAGCGGGGACAGGGGGCTTTGGCGAGCAGTACTTC
J gene: TRBJ2-7; D gene: TRBD2; CDR3 length: 15; V gene: TRBV5-6; clone size: .; CDR3 protein: CASSLITGGESEQYF; CDR3 DNA: TGTGCCAGCAGCTTGATTACGGGAGGGGAGAGCGAGCAGTACTTC
J gene: TRBJ2-2; D gene: .; CDR3 length: 10; V gene: TRBV19; clone size: once; CDR3 protein: CASGGGELFF; CDR3 DNA: TGTGCCAGCGGGGGCGGGGAGCTGTTTTTT
J gene: TRBJ1-4; D gene: TRBD1; CDR3 length: 15; V gene: TRBV19; clone size: .; CDR3 protein: CASSPTGGANEKLFF; CDR3 DNA: TGTGCCAGTAGTCCGACAGGGGGCGCGAATGAAAAACTGTTTTTT
J gene: TRBJ1-3; D gene: TRBD1; CDR3 length: 13; V gene: TRBV5-1; clone size: .; CDR3 protein: CASGTGGVNTIYF; CDR3 DNA: TGCGCCAGCGGAACAGGGGGCGTAAACACCATATATTTT
J gene: TRBJ2-7; D gene: TRBD1; CDR3 length: 15; V gene: TRBV6-1; clone size: .; CDR3 protein: CASSELLTGPYEQYF; CDR3 DNA: TGTGCCAGCAGTGAATTACTGACAGGGCCCTACGAGCAGTACTTC
J gene: TRBJ2-3; D gene: TRBD1; CDR3 length: 16; V gene: TRBV30; clone size: .; CDR3 protein: CAWSIRQGGSADTQYF; CDR3 DNA: TGTGCCTGGAGTATCCGACAGGGGGGCTCCGCAGATACGCAGTATTTT
J gene: TRBJ2-7; D gene: TRBD1; CDR3 length: 12; V gene: TRBV5-1; clone size: .; CDR3 protein: CASSLGQGVLYF; CDR3 DNA: TGCGCCAGCAGCTTAGGACAGGGAGTGTTGTACTTC
J gene: TRBJ2-7; D gene: .; CDR3 length: 13; V gene: TRBV4-2; clone size: .; CDR3 protein: CASSQDLSYEQYF; CDR3 DNA: TGTGCCAGCAGCCAAGATTTATCCTACGAGCAGTACTTC
J gene: TRBJ2-5; D gene: TRBD1; CDR3 length: 13; V gene: TRBV5-8; clone size: .; CDR3 protein: CASSLDRDGTQYF; CDR3 DNA: TGTGCCAGCAGCTTAGACAGGGATGGGACCCAGTACTTC
J gene: TRBJ2-3; D gene: TRBD1; CDR3 length: 15; V gene: TRBV7-7; clone size: .; CDR3 protein: CASSLGVGGGDTQYF; CDR3 DNA: TGTGCCAGCAGCTTAGGGGTAGGGGGCGGAGATACGCAGTATTTT
J gene: TRBJ1-5; D gene: .; CDR3 length: 16; V gene: TRBV13; clone size: few; CDR3 protein: CASSLNGGLSNQPQHF; CDR3 DNA: TGTGCCAGCAGCTTAAACGGGGGGCTAAGCAATCAGCCCCAGCATTTT
J gene: TRBJ2-1; D gene: TRBD2; CDR3 length: 19; V gene: TRBV10-1; clone size: .; CDR3 protein: CASSESTSGRDYSYNEQFF; CDR3 DNA: TGCGCCAGCAGTGAGTCGACTAGCGGGAGGGATTACTCCTACAATGAGCAGTTCTTC
J gene: TRBJ2-1; D gene: TRBD2; CDR3 length: 15; V gene: TRBV5-1; clone size: .; CDR3 protein: CASSFRRGVNNEQFF; CDR3 DNA: TGCGCCAGCAGCTTCCGGCGGGGGGTGAACAATGAGCAGTTCTTC
J gene: TRBJ2-1; D gene: TRBD2; CDR3 length: 16; V gene: TRBV7-3; clone size: .; CDR3 protein: CASSKLAGGTYNEQFF; CDR3 DNA: TGTGCCAGCAGCAAACTAGCGGGGGGTACCTACAATGAGCAGTTCTTC
J gene: TRBJ2-7; D gene: TRBD1; CDR3 length: 15; V gene: TRBV7-2; clone size: .; CDR3 protein: CASTLRQGDTYEQYF; CDR3 DNA: TGTGCCAGCACCTTGAGGCAGGGGGATACCTACGAGCAGTACTTC
J gene: TRBJ1-2; D gene: .; CDR3 length: 15; V gene: TRBV30; clone size: few; CDR3 protein: CAWSLPGLGNYGYTF; CDR3 DNA: TGTGCCTGGAGTCTTCCGGGACTGGGGAACTATGGCTACACCTTC
J gene: TRBJ1-5; D gene: TRBD1; CDR3 length: 15; V gene: TRBV7-2; clone size: .; CDR3 protein: CASSPDRGGNQPQHF; CDR3 DNA: TGTGCCAGCAGCCCCGACAGGGGCGGCAATCAGCCCCAGCATTTT
J gene: TRBJ2-2; D gene: .; CDR3 length: 14; V gene: TRBV7-2; clone size: few; CDR3 protein: CASSLASSTGELFF; CDR3 DNA: TGTGCCAGCAGCCTGGCGTCGAGTACCGGGGAGCTGTTTTTT
J gene: TRBJ1-1; D gene: .; CDR3 length: 12; V gene: TRBV7-9; clone size: .; CDR3 protein: CASSQGGLGAFF; CDR3 DNA: TGTGCCAGCAGCCAAGGAGGGTTGGGAGCTTTCTTT
J gene: TRBJ2-1; D gene: TRBD2; CDR3 length: 14; V gene: TRBV18; clone size: .; CDR3 protein: CASLIAGSYNEQFF; CDR3 DNA: TGTGCCAGCCTCATAGCGGGTAGCTACAATGAGCAGTTCTTC
J gene: TRBJ2-7; D gene: TRBD2; CDR3 length: 16; V gene: TRBV19; clone size: once; CDR3 protein: CASSGVRSGRTYEQYF; CDR3 DNA: TGTGCCAGTTCAGGGGTGAGGAGCGGGAGAACCTACGAGCAGTACTTC